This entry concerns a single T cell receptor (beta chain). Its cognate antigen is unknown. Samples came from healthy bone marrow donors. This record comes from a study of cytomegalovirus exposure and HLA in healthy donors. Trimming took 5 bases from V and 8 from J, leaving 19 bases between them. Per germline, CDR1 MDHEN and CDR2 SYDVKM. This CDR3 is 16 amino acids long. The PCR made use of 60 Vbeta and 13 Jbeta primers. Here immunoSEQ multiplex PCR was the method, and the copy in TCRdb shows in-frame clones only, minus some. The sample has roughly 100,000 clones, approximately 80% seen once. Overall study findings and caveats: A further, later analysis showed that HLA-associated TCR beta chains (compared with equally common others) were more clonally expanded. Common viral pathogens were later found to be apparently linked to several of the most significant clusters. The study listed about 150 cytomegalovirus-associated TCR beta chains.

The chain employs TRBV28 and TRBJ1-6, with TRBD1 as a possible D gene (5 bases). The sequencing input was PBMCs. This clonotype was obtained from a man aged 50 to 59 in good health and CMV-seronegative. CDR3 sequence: CASSRTSGNRDSPLHF. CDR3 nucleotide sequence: TGTGCCAGCAGTCGAACCTCAGGGAATAGGGATTCACCCCTCCACTTT.